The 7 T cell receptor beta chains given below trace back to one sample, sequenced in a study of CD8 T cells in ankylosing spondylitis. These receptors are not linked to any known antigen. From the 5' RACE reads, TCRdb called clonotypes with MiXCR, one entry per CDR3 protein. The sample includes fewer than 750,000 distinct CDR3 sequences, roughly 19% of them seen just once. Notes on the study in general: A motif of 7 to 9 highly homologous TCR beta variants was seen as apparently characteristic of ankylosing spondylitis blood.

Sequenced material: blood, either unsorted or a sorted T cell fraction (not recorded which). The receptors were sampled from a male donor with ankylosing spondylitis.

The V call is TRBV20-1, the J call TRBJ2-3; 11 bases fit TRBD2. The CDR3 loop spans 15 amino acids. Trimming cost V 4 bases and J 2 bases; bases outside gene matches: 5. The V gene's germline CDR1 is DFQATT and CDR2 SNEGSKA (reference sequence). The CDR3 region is CSAMRLAGPTDTQYF. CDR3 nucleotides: TGCAGTGCTATGAGACTAGCGGGACCCACAGATACGCAGTATTTT.

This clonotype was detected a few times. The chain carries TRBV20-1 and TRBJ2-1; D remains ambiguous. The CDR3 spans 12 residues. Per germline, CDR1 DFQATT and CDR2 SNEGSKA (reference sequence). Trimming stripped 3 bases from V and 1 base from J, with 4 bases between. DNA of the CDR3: TGCAGTGCTAGGTGGTCCTACAATGAGCAGTTCTTC. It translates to CSARWSYNEQFF.

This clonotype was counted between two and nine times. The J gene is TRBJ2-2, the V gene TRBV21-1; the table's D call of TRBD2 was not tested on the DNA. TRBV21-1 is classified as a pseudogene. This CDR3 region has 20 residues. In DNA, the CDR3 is TGTGCCAGCAGCAAGGGGGACTCGACCCCTAGCGGGGGCCCTAGCGGGGAGCTGTTTTTT. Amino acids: CASSKGDSTPSGGPSGELFF.

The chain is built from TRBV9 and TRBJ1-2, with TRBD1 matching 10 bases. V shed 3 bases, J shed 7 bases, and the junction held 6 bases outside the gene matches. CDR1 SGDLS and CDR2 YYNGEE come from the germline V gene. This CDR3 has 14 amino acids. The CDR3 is CASSGPGQGPGYTF. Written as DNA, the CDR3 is TGTGCCAGCAGCGGTCCGGGACAGGGGCCTGGCTACACCTTC.

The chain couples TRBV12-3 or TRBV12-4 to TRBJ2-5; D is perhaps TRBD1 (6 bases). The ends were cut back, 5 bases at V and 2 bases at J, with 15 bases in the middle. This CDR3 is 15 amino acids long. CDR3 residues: CASSPARGSQETQYF. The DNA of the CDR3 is TGTGCCAGCAGTCCGGCCAGGGGCTCTCAAGAGACCCAGTACTTC.

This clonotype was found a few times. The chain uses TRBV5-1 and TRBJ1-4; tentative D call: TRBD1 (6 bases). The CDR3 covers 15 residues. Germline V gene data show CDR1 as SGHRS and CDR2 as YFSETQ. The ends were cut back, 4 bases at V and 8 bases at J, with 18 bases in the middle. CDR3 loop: CASSSTTGAYEKLFF. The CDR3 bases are TGCGCCAGCAGCAGCACGACAGGAGCCTACGAAAAACTGTTTTTT.

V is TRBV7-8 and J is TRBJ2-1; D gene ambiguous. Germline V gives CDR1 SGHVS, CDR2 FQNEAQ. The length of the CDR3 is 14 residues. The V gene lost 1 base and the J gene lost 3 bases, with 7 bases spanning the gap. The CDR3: CASSLDQRYNEQFF. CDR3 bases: TGTGCCAGCAGCTTAGATCAGCGCTACAATGAGCAGTTCTTC.